This TCR beta chain is from a study of CD8+CD57+ T cells in acquired aplastic anemia. Study as a whole: Quantities of DNA derived from sorted CD4+ and CD8+ cells averaged 3.2 ug. Healthy donor CD4+ samples were sequenced to a depth that averaged roughly 10 million reads. Study observations and caveats: A set of around 30 CD8+ CDR3 sequences was shared between patients and controls, and these sequences appeared highly expressed in patients. A significant difference in CD8+ Simpson's diversity between patients and controls was not found.

Per the germline V gene, CDR1 is KGHDR and CDR2 is SFDVKD. CDR3 length equals 15 residues. The ends were cut back, 4 bases at V and 6 bases at J, with 16 bases in the middle. This clonotype was found many times. Its antigen is not identified. Profiling that covered TCR beta VDJ and CDR3 relied on genomic DNA as its template. TCRdb passed the reads through MiXCR, listing each CDR3 protein once. The data contain a few hundred thousand distinct CDR3 sequences, 34% of them singletons. The specimen was sorted CD4+, CD8+, or CD8+CD57+ T cells (not recorded which) from PBMCs. The TCR was taken from a human donor in good health, serving as a control. The chain couples TRBV24-1 to TRBJ2-3; D possibly uses TRBD1 or TRBD2 (5 bases each). Here the CDR3 DNA reads TGTGCCACCAGTGACCCAGGGACGTCCAAGGATACGCAGTATTTT. Translating it yields CATSDPGTSKDTQYF.